This T cell receptor beta chain was retrieved from a study of tumor-infiltrating lymphocytes in primary liver carcinoma. The source of the blood RNA was unsorted whole blood, and germline DNA was extracted as well. TCR beta cDNA was made from approximately 540 ng total RNA with a constant-region primer. Amplification in three nested multiplex PCR rounds with slightly modified ARM-PCR gave rise to TCR beta libraries. TRBV1-TRBV30 forward primers and a C-beta reverse primer were used in the first two PCR rounds, which each ran for approximately 9 cycles. A single record per CDR3 protein comes from TCRdb applying MiXCR to the multiplex PCR reads. In the table there are 300,000 to 400,000 distinct CDR3 sequences, 65% of which are singletons. As for this clonotype: At one end, the junction sequence differs from germline, possibly due to a read error.

In germline, CDR1 is LGHNA, CDR2 YNFKEQ. CDR3 length equals 14 residues. This clonotype was sampled from a man between 35 and 55 years old with primary liver carcinoma and hepatitis B virus infection. Sequenced input: peripheral blood. The V call is TRBV4-2, the J call TRBJ2-7; D unresolved. The CDR3, as DNA: TGTGCCAGCAGCCAAGGTCCGGCTGTGGGTGAGCTGTATTTC. Translating it yields CASSQGPAVGELYF.